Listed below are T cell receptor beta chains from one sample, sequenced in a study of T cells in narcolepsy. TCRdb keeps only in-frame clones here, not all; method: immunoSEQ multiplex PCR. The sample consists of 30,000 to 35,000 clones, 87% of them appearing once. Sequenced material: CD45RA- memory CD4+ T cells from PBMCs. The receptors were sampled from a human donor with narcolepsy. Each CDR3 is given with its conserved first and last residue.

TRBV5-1,CASSLASRLEF
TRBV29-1,CSVESEGGFSEAFF
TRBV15,CATSRLAGVDEQFF
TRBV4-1,CASSQAPQGALQETQYF
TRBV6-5,CASSYTGVEQHF
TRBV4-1,CASSRHFRTGGFNGYTF
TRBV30,CAHFRDRGKDTEAFF
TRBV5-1,CASSSGQPSNYGYTF
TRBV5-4,CASSFSGGNTIYF
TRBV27,CASSLKGRQRNTEAFF
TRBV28,CASSSSNGNTIYF
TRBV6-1,CASNPSGSRQYF
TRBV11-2,CASRTVIGGYGYTF
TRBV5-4,CASSLVKGNKAFF
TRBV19,CASSITPGQGHGYTF
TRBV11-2,CASSSSSAGGFVWETQYF
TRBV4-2,CASSQTDGNSNQPQHF
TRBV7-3,CASSLNGADTQYF
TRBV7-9,CASSLGDRMNTEAFF
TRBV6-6,CASSSTENYGYTF
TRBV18,CASSPGGDYEQYF
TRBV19,CASSIDSRGRVQTQYF
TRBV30,CAWTQYTGELFF
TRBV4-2,CASSQEGGGNQPQHF
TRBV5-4,CASTVRDGSYYGYTF
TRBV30,CAWSKNRGYEQYF
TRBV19,CASSADRGNTEAFF
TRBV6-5,CASSEVGYGYTF
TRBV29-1,CSVEPISSYEQYF
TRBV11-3,CASSRLRPGARPSGEKLFF
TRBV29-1,CSVEGPRDRAYEQYF
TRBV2,CASSAGREETQYF
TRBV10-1,CASSEHLTGTGRHQPQHF
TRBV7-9,CASSHLRDQPQHF
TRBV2,CASSWDRDNEQFF
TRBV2,CASSGDRVNTEAFF
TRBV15,CATSRTDMNTEAFF
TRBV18,CASSPKEMNTEAFF
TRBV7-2,CASSRQAAMNTEAFF
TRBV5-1,CASSLANEQFF
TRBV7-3,CASIPGGGRETQYF
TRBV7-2,CASSLEGTGNQPQHF
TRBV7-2,CASSSGTSGRIDTQYF
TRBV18,CASSPTRDANTIYF
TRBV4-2,CASSQDSSGLLYEQYF
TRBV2,CASSDQLAPAQYF
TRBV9,CASSGRGDRGNTEAFF
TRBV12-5,CASGPGGVVNTEAFF
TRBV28,CASSLAGAHRPQHF
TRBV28,CASSSFRGLSTEAFF
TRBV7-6,CASSGGLANTGELFF
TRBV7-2,CASALGTNGLDTQYF
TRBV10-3,CAISESGNIHNGYDEQFF
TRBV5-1,CASSRETGLRVSFF
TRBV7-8,CASSFTGTSGLETQYF